Listed below are T cell receptor beta chains from one sample, sequenced in a study of blood T cells in healthy people across ages. TCRdb used MiXCR to reprocess the 5' RACE reads, holding one entry per CDR3 protein. The sample gives 850,000 or so distinct CDR3 sequences, 29% of which show up once; roughly 17% is in the top ten. The sequencing input was blood. The receptors were sampled from a woman of 80 years or more in good health. Each CDR3 is given with its conserved first and last residue. Fields, in order: V gene, clone size, D gene, J gene, CDR3 length, CDR3 protein, CDR3 DNA. D genes are given only for firm matches. The size entry is marked missing in some rows and otherwise reads once, few, many or a size class.

TRBV6-2/TRBV6-3	.	.	TRBJ1-5	16	CASSTTGRVMVQPQHF	TGTGCCAGCAGTACCACGGGTAGGGTAATGGTTCAGCCCCAGCATTTT
TRBV6-1	.	.	TRBJ1-1	16	CASSVKGDILNTEAFF	TGTGCCAGCAGCGTAAAGGGGGACATACTGAACACTGAAGCTTTCTTT
TRBV4-1	.	.	TRBJ2-3	17	CASSQADWETSTDTQYF	TGCGCCAGCAGCCAAGCAGATTGGGAGACTAGCACAGATACGCAGTATTTT
TRBV12-3/TRBV12-4	.	.	TRBJ2-7	13	CASSLELVNEQYF	TGTGCCAGCAGTTTAGAACTAGTGAACGAGCAGTACTTC
TRBV20-1	few	.	TRBJ2-7	15	CSARDPLQGDYEQYF	TGCAGTGCTAGAGATCCCCTACAGGGAGACTACGAGCAGTACTTC
TRBV20-1	few	.	TRBJ2-2	14	CGILGGANTGELFF	TGCGGAATTTTGGGGGGGGCCAACACCGGGGAGCTGTTTTTT
TRBV5-1	.	.	TRBJ2-5	12	CASGRARGTQYF	TGCGCCAGCGGAAGGGCTCGGGGGACCCAGTACTTC
TRBV7-2	many	TRBD2	TRBJ2-5	16	CASSLWPSGSQETQYF	TGTGCCAGCAGCTTATGGCCTAGCGGGTCCCAAGAGACCCAGTACTTC
TRBV12-3/TRBV12-4	.	TRBD1	TRBJ2-7	16	CASSLATTGGRYEQYF	TGTGCCAGCAGTTTAGCGACGACAGGGGGCCGCTACGAGCAGTACTTC
TRBV19	.	.	TRBJ1-1	16	CASSIVLRTENTEAFF	TGTGCCAGTAGTATAGTGCTTAGGACAGAGAACACTGAAGCTTTCTTT
TRBV20-1	.	.	TRBJ1-6	16	CSARLETQTYNSPLHF	TGCAGTGCTAGATTGGAGACGCAGACCTATAATTCACCCCTCCACTTT
TRBV15	.	TRBD1	TRBJ2-3	17	CATSREGTGGLADTQYF	TGTGCCACCAGCAGAGAGGGGACAGGGGGCTTGGCAGATACGCAGTATTTT
TRBV6-5	many	.	TRBJ2-3	16	CASSYGYGLSTDTQYF	TGTGCCAGCAGTTACGGTTACGGCCTAAGCACAGATACGCAGTATTTT
TRBV10-3	many	TRBD1	TRBJ1-5	13	CAIRQGDGQPQHF	TGTGCCATCAGACAGGGGGACGGTCAGCCCCAGCATTTT
TRBV18	few	TRBD1	TRBJ1-2	15	CASSPETGGAGGYTF	TGTGCCAGCTCACCAGAGACAGGGGGCGCGGGTGGCTACACCTTC
TRBV7-8	.	.	TRBJ2-5	16	CASSLGTETPQETQYF	TGTGCCAGCAGCTTGGGCACCGAGACACCCCAAGAGACCCAGTACTTC
TRBV3-1	few	.	TRBJ1-2	15	CASSQYGGDNYGHTF	TGTGCCAGCAGCCAATACGGGGGCGATAACTATGGCCACACCTTC
TRBV28	.	.	TRBJ2-7	15	CASSPTPTASNEQYF	TGTGCCAGCAGTCCGACCCCGACAGCTTCCAATGAGCAGTACTTC
TRBV12-3/TRBV12-4	many	.	TRBJ2-2	14	CASSFQGGTGELFF	TGTGCCAGCAGTTTTCAGGGTGGCACCGGGGAGCTGTTTTTT
TRBV30	.	TRBD1	TRBJ1-2	12	CARGQGGYGYTF	TGTGCCCGGGGACAGGGCGGTTATGGCTACACCTTC
TRBV7-9	.	TRBD2	TRBJ2-1	16	CASSFSGTSGFNEQFF	TGTGCCAGCAGCTTTTCCGGGACTAGCGGCTTCAATGAGCAGTTCTTC
TRBV20-1	.	TRBD2	TRBJ2-5	15	CSARAGGSSQETQYF	TGCAGTGCAAGAGCGGGGGGATCCTCCCAAGAGACCCAGTACTTC
TRBV7-9	.	.	TRBJ1-1	12	CASTSVGTEAFF	TGTGCCAGCACCTCCGTGGGCACTGAAGCTTTCTTT
TRBV6-5	many	.	TRBJ1-6	16	CASSSNRVLRGSPLHF	TGTGCCAGCAGTTCTAACAGGGTCCTCCGGGGTTCACCCCTCCACTTT
TRBV12-3/TRBV12-4	many	.	TRBJ1-2	17	CASSSAGYRSSSYGYTF	TGTGCCAGCAGTTCCGCTGGATACAGGAGCTCTTCATATGGCTACACCTTC
TRBV20-1	many	TRBD2	TRBJ2-7	14	CSATGLAGSYEQYF	TGCAGTGCAACCGGACTAGCGGGCTCCTACGAGCAGTACTTC
TRBV20-1	many	TRBD2	TRBJ2-6	18	CSARVPSGAPSGANVLTF	TGCAGTGCTCGGGTGCCAAGCGGGGCCCCCTCTGGGGCCAACGTCCTGACTTTC
TRBV5-1	few	.	TRBJ1-1	15	CASSGMGGGDTEAFF	TGCGCCAGCAGCGGCATGGGGGGAGGGGACACTGAAGCTTTCTTT
TRBV6-2/TRBV6-3	.	TRBD1	TRBJ2-5	17	CASRKWGQENFKETQYF	TGTGCCAGCAGGAAATGGGGACAGGAAAATTTTAAAGAGACCCAGTACTTC
TRBV15	.	.	TRBJ1-1	17	CATSRDPRILPNTEAFF	TGTGCCACCAGCAGAGACCCCCGAATACTTCCGAACACTGAAGCTTTCTTT
TRBV9	many	.	TRBJ2-5	14	CASSVDMREETQYF	TGTGCCAGCAGCGTAGATATGCGGGAAGAGACCCAGTACTTC
TRBV24-1	many	TRBD2	TRBJ2-5	18	CATSAKREAGETKETQYF	TGTGCCACCAGTGCGAAAAGAGAGGCGGGGGAGACCAAAGAGACCCAGTACTTC
TRBV6-6	many	.	TRBJ1-2	14	CASSYTDGFYGYTF	TGTGCCAGCAGTTACACAGACGGATTCTATGGCTACACCTTC
TRBV9	.	TRBD1	TRBJ2-6	18	CARSVLGQVISGANVLTF	TGTGCCCGCAGCGTATTGGGACAGGTGATCTCTGGGGCCAACGTCTTGACTTTC
TRBV6-2/TRBV6-3	many	.	TRBJ2-3	13	CASTRDSTDTQYF	TGTGCCAGCACACGGGACAGCACAGATACGCAGTATTTT
TRBV24-1	.	.	TRBJ2-2	16	CATSDRRGGRGGELFF	TGTGCCACCAGTGATCGAAGGGGGGGCCGAGGCGGGGAGCTGTTTTTT
TRBV20-1	few	TRBD2	TRBJ2-6	16	CSARLAGGAGANVLTF	TGCAGTGCTAGATTGGCGGGGGGCGCCGGGGCCAACGTCCTGACTTTC
TRBV5-1	many	TRBD1	TRBJ2-2	15	CASSLRTGDTGELFF	TGCGCCAGCAGTTTGAGGACAGGGGACACCGGGGAGCTGTTTTTT
TRBV6-2/TRBV6-3	once	TRBD2	TRBJ2-1	13	CASRKTSNNERFF	TGTGCCAGCAGGAAGACTAGCAACAATGAGCGGTTCTTC
TRBV6-6	many	.	TRBJ2-5	15	CASTNGGRFRETQYF	TGTGCCAGCACTAACGGGGGGCGTTTTCGGGAGACCCAGTACTTC
TRBV2	.	.	TRBJ2-5	13	CASRQVEGETQYF	TGTGCCAGCAGGCAGGTAGAAGGAGAGACCCAGTACTTC
TRBV12-3/TRBV12-4	few	.	TRBJ1-1	14	CASTKTHLNTEAFF	TGTGCCAGCACCAAAACCCACCTGAACACTGAAGCTTTCTTT
TRBV5-1	.	TRBD1	TRBJ2-3	15	CASSLGGQGTDTQYF	TGCGCCAGCAGCTTGGGGGGACAGGGAACAGATACGCAGTATTTT
TRBV9	few	.	TRBJ2-7	14	CASSVEVQGGEQYF	TGTGCCAGCAGCGTAGAGGTACAGGGAGGCGAGCAGTACTTC
TRBV20-1	.	.	TRBJ2-1	14	CSGGHRDSYNEQFF	TGCAGTGGGGGGCACAGGGACTCCTACAATGAGCAGTTCTTC
TRBV10-2	.	TRBD1	TRBJ1-4	18	CASSSGQGAILTNEKLFF	TGCGCCAGCAGCTCGGGACAGGGGGCGATTTTAACTAATGAAAAACTGTTTTTT
TRBV6-2/TRBV6-3	.	TRBD2	TRBJ2-2	14	CASGRREVPGELFF	TGTGCCAGCGGGCGGCGGGAGGTCCCCGGGGAGCTGTTTTTT
TRBV7-9	few	.	TRBJ1-2	11	CASRSRGGYTF	TGTGCCAGCAGATCGAGGGGTGGCTACACCTTC
TRBV10-3	.	.	TRBJ2-5	13	CAISVGQGETQYF	TGTGCCATCAGTGTAGGGCAGGGAGAGACCCAGTACTTC
TRBV7-9	.	.	TRBJ1-4	17	CASSLDGRVGTNEKLFF	TGTGCCAGCAGCTTAGACGGCAGGGTAGGAACTAATGAAAAACTGTTTTTT
TRBV7-2	many	TRBD1	TRBJ2-6	16	CASSLTGGTGANVLTF	TGTGCCAGCAGCTTAACAGGGGGCACGGGGGCCAACGTCCTGACTTTC
TRBV5-1	once	TRBD1	TRBJ1-6	21	CASSAAGTFGQGGSYNSPLHF	TGCGCCAGCTCCGCGGCGGGGACGTTCGGACAGGGAGGATCCTATAATTCACCCCTCCACTTT
TRBV5-5	many	TRBD2	TRBJ2-1	15	CASSSGLAGIDEQFF	TGTGCCAGCAGCTCGGGACTAGCGGGTATAGATGAGCAGTTCTTC
TRBV9	.	.	TRBJ1-1	15	CASSPRHLPSTEAFF	TGTGCCAGCAGCCCCAGACACCTACCGAGCACTGAAGCTTTCTTT
TRBV7-6	many	TRBD1	TRBJ2-1	15	CASSSRGTGGHEQFF	TGTGCCAGCAGCTCAAGAGGGACAGGGGGGCATGAGCAGTTCTTC
TRBV7-9	few	.	TRBJ1-3	16	CASSLARRFSGNTIYF	TGTGCCAGCAGCTTAGCGCGGAGGTTCTCTGGAAACACCATATATTTT
TRBV20-1	.	.	TRBJ2-5	16	CSARSNTGTIQETQYF	TGCAGTGCTAGATCCAATACCGGGACAATACAAGAGACCCAGTACTTC
TRBV5-1	many	TRBD1	TRBJ2-1	19	CASSSAGTVALMTYNEQFF	TGCGCCAGCAGCTCGGCCGGGACAGTAGCTCTTATGACCTACAATGAGCAGTTCTTC
TRBV15	many	.	TRBJ1-2	15	CATSRARQEYYGYTF	TGTGCCACCAGCAGAGCCCGACAGGAATACTATGGCTACACCTTC